This T cell receptor beta chain was documented in a study of OX40 agonist ivuxolimab in advanced cancers. Background on the study: The dose-escalation group included hepatocellular carcinoma, melanoma, renal cell carcinoma and head and neck cancer. Allowance was made for prior anti-PD-1, anti-PD-L1 or anti-CTLA-4 therapy, and around 41% had some. Study-wide findings and caveats: Patients who responded partially at 0.1-3.0 mg/kg showed clonal expansion ranking among the lowest.

The CDR3 has 14 amino acids. V was pared by 4 bases and J by 3 bases, with 2 bases of the junction left unmatched. Germline V gene lookup returns CDR1 SGDLS and CDR2 YYNGEE. The protocol was immunoSEQ multiplex PCR, while the TCRdb copy is restricted to in-frame clones and leaves out a portion. The sample shows 45,000 or so clones, around 87% of them seen only once. In the case of this clone: Its matching antigen is unknown.

The input for sequencing was CD4+ or CD8+ T cells sorted from blood, taken in a trial of the OX40 agonist ivuxolimab. The receptor's source is an adult with an advanced solid tumor such as melanoma, head and neck, liver or kidney cancer. The rearrangement uses TRBV9 and TRBJ2-5, with 11 positions matching TRBD2. The CDR3 protein is CASSFSGGEETQYF. The DNA for the CDR3 is TGTGCCAGCAGCTTTAGCGGGGGGGAAGAGACCCAGTACTTC.